Below, one T cell receptor (beta chain) is given with its context. This clone was seen just once. There is no known antigen for this receptor. Within one base of it there is no much larger clone, and no base qualities were kept. The data originate from a study of shared clonotypes between healthy human individuals (dated by TCRdb to 2019 to 2021). At the level of the whole study: The cohort comprised a couple of women and a few men aged 18 to 49 years. Blood TCR repertoires of a handful of healthy adults were deeply sequenced to estimate repertoire size and the extent of clonotype sharing between individuals. Libraries were prepared and TCR repertoires were sequenced by different laboratories using diverse techniques, in order to increase sequencing depth and limit assay-specific biases. Between about 0.94 and 8.9 billion PBMCs per donor were obtained by leukapheresis. What the work shows at the level of the full study, not this receptor alone: Because the study included a small number of donors, the genetic and exposure-history diversity represented was limited. Sampling was restricted to blood, and TCR repertoires in tissues likely differ from the TCR repertoires found in blood. Pairwise subsampling indicated that sequencing depth was expected to affect the degree of clonotype sharing among donors.

The donors were healthy, HIV-negative adults with no recently reported acute infections or vaccinations. Every donor was a Caucasian adult residing in Nashville, Tennessee, USA. For unsorted samples, tens of millions of PBMCs were counted, and genomic DNA was extracted using the QIAamp DNA Blood Mini kit. After blood collection by leukapheresis, PBMCs were isolated using Ficoll-Histopaque density gradient centrifugation and then cryopreserved in the vapor phase of liquid nitrogen. TCR CDR3 regions were amplified from genomic DNA by multiplex PCR using the deep immunoSEQ assay. Extracted genomic DNA from each cell subset was distributed evenly across all wells of several immunoSEQ 96-well plates, and each plate was treated as a replicate. For unsorted PBMC, each replicate PCR was loaded with approximately 300 ng genomic DNA, equivalent to around 30,000 T cell genomes. Ten immunoSEQ deep assay plates were used to sequence unsorted PBMC genomic DNA. The purified libraries were quantified using a Qubit 3.0 fluorometer, sized with a Bioanalyzer 2100, and then quantified again using the KAPA Library Quantification kit. A separate single-read 150-cycle Illumina NextSeq 550 flow cell was used to sequence each immunoSEQ 96-well plate. The authors processed their data as follows. Because the immunoSEQ output held only junctional sequences and lacked quality scores, the filtering could not match the filtering applied to full-length reads. To assign V/J genes and CDR3, sequences were annotated against IMGT germline references using PyIR, a Python wrapper for IgBLAST v1.9. Reads were removed for weak V/J assignments (E-value above 1e-6), missing CDR3, stop codons, out-of-frame junctions, or ambiguous translated residues. V3J clonotypes were defined as sequences sharing an identical inferred V gene, J gene, and CDR3 amino acid sequence. Percentage overlap between repertoires was computed as shared unique clonotypes divided by the size of the smaller repertoire. Richness of each repertoire was evaluated using RTK rarefaction, the Chao1 estimator, and Recon v2.1 estimates of unobserved clonotypes. In TCRdb, the immuneACCESS table is reduced to in-frame sequences with V and J assigned. These tables do not hold every clone; where another copy was compared, an unresolved V gene accounts for under half, and the others remain unexplained. That table is the source of V, J and clone size, and D and trimming were worked out from the DNA. In all, the sample holds about half a million clones, and roughly three quarters of those were seen once. The ten largest clones take up 12% of the sample.

The CDR3 contains 12 residues, cysteine and phenylalanine counted. Kept here is only the CDR3 DNA, which spans 36 bases and is read in frame from base 1. The germline V gene (reference sequence) sets CDR1 to GTSNPN and CDR2 to SVGIG. V sheds 4 bases and J sheds 4 bases, leaving 10 bases between their ends. This receptor was identified in a woman between 40 and 50 years old in good health. Some clones in this sample may be carry-over from other donors' samples. Sequencing used PBMCs. The rearrangement joined TRBV30 to TRBJ1-2; the D region possibly corresponds to TRBD1 (5 bases align). The sequenced DNA is TGTGCCTGGATAGGGGATAGCTATGGCTACACCTTC. This codes for CAWIGDSYGYTF. Where the CDR3 stops, the reference TRBV30 and TRBJ1-2 genes take over; the full variable domain is SQTIHQWPATLVQPVGSPLSLECTVEGTSNPNLYWYRQAAGRGLQLLFYSVGIGQISSEVPQNLSASRPQDRQFILSSKKLLLSDSGFYLCAWIGDSYGYTFGSGTRLTVV.